One and the same sample provided the 20 T cell receptor beta chains below, sequenced in a study. A single record per CDR3 protein comes from TCRdb applying MiXCR to the 5' RACE reads. The sample includes about 7,000 distinct CDR3 sequences, roughly 73% of them seen just once. Tregs were sorted as CD4+CD25+CD127-/low cells. The material sequenced was tumor-infiltrating Tregs sorted from the breast tumor. The receptors derive from a female donor with breast cancer.

This clonotype has only one observation. The genes are TRBV20-1 and TRBJ2-2; the D is unclear. The CDR3 length is 11 residues. CDR1 is DFQATT, CDR2 SNEGSKA, per germline (reference sequence). The V gene lost 5 bases and the J gene lost 7 bases, with 8 bases spanning the gap. The CDR3 nucleotides are TGCAGTGCTGGACGTATCGGGGAGCTGTTTTTT. Translated: CSAGRIGELFF.

The V and J genes are TRBV12-3 or TRBV12-4 and TRBJ2-1; D call uncertain. Trimming removed 5 bases from V and 8 bases from J, with 10 bases in between. This CDR3 has 12 amino acids. CDR3 DNA sequence: TGTGCCAGCAGTGGAGTAACGTATGAGCAGTTCTTC. Its protein product is CASSGVTYEQFF.

About this clonotype itself: An end of the junction does not agree with germline; a read error may underlie this. CDR3 protein: CASSDDRDTETFF. CDR3 sequence (DNA): TGTGCCAGCAGTGACGATAGGGACACTGAAACTTTCTTT. The chain couples TRBV6-1 to TRBJ1-1; TRBD1 is a possible D gene (6 bases). This CDR3 is built from 13 residues. Germline V lookup: CDR1 MNHNS, CDR2 SASEGT.

This clonotype was picked up a small number of times. The chain employs TRBV4-2 and TRBJ1-4; TRBD1 is a possible D gene (5 bases). The V gene lost 0 bases and the J gene lost 5 bases, with 13 bases spanning the gap. The CDR3 is made up of 16 amino acids. From germline, CDR1 is LGHNA and CDR2 YNFKEQ. CDR3 sequence reads: CASSQDSGTVNEKLFF. Here the CDR3 DNA reads TGTGCCAGCAGCCAAGACTCCGGGACGGTAAATGAAAAACTGTTTTTT.

This clonotype was picked up one time. The chain uses TRBV5-1 and TRBJ1-1, with D possibly TRBD1 on 6 matching bases. Trimming cost V 3 bases and J 3 bases, with 12 bases left between them. Germline lookup yields CDR1 SGHRS and CDR2 YFSETQ. This CDR3 is built from 14 residues. The DNA of the CDR3 is TGCGCCAGCAGCTGGGGGGCGGCGGACACTGAAGCTTTCTTT. Translation: CASSWGAADTEAFF.

The V call is TRBV5-1, the J call TRBJ2-1, with D perhaps given as TRBD1 or TRBD2 (6 bases each). The CDR3 contains 15 residues. The V end lost 8 bases, the J end lost 7 bases, and 22 bases lay between the germline ends. Per the germline V gene, CDR1 is SGHRS and CDR2 is YFSETQ. The DNA for the CDR3 is TGCGCCAGTACACCGGGGGCTAGCAGCAAGAATGAGCAGTTCTTC. Translating it yields CASTPGASSKNEQFF.

V and J are TRBV7-6 and TRBJ2-1; D uncertain. V lost 1 base, J lost 9 bases, and 10 bases lay in between. Germline V CDR1 and CDR2: SGHVS, FNYEAQ. The CDR3 spans 13 residues. The DNA for the CDR3 is TGTGCCAGCAGCTTAGAGTGGGATGGTGAGCAGTTCTTC. Its protein product is CASSLEWDGEQFF. Full variable domain (remainder filled in from reference TRBV7-6 and TRBJ2-1): GAGVSQSPRYKVTKRGQDVALRCDPISGHVSLYWYRQALGQGPEFLTYFNYEAQQDKSGLPNDRFSAERPEGSISTLTIQRTEQRDSAMYRCASSLEWDGEQFFGPGTRLTVL.

The V call is TRBV5-1, the J call TRBJ2-7, with D perhaps TRBD1 (5 bases). The germline CDR1 and CDR2 sequences are SGHRS and YFSETQ. This CDR3 has 14 residues. V lost 1 base, J lost 0 bases, and 8 bases lay in between. The CDR3 bases are TGCGCCAGCAGCTTGCTAGGGGACTCCTACGAGCAGTACTTC. Residues: CASSLLGDSYEQYF.

The J gene is TRBJ2-6, the V gene TRBV30; D is unclear. CDR3 length equals 14 residues. V gave up 2 bases and J gave up 0 bases, with 5 bases separating them. Germline V CDR1 and CDR2: GTSNPN, SVGIG (reference sequence). CDR3 loop: CAWSRTSGANVLTF. The CDR3 DNA sequence: TGTGCCTGGAGTAGGACCTCTGGGGCCAACGTCCTGACTTTC.

The chain links TRBV20-1 to TRBJ1-2; D gene ambiguous. V lost 3 bases and J 3 bases, leaving 14 bases between the germline ends. This CDR3 contains 14 residues. The germline gives CDR1 DFQATT, CDR2 SNEGSKA (reference sequence). In nucleotides, the CDR3 is TGCAGTGCTAGGGAAAACCGGGCACACTATGGCTACACCTTC. Residues: CSARENRAHYGYTF.

This clonotype was observed a few times. The chain carries TRBV7-9 and TRBJ1-5; 7 bases are shared with TRBD1. CDR1 is SEHNR, CDR2 FQNEAQ, per germline (reference sequence). V was pared by 5 bases and J by 0 bases, with 4 bases of the junction left unmatched. The CDR3 sequence is 15 residues long. CDR3 bases: TGTGCCAGCAGCCAGGGGGACAGTAGCAATCAGCCCCAGCATTTT. Protein: CASSQGDSSNQPQHF.

Only one count was recorded for this clonotype. The chain links TRBV5-1 to TRBJ2-2, with 7 bases fitting TRBD1. Losses at the gene ends were 4 bases for V and 0 bases for J; bases not matched to a gene: 3. The length of the CDR3 is 15 residues. Looked up from germline, CDR1 is SGHRS and CDR2 is YFSETQ. CDR3 sequence reads: CASSPGTANTGELFF. CDR3 bases: TGCGCCAGCAGCCCTGGGACAGCGAACACCGGGGAGCTGTTTTTT.

A remark on this clonotype: Its ends do not fully match the called genes, so a read error is possible. This sequence joins TRBV5-1 and TRBJ2-7; possible D gene TRBD2, 6 bases. Germline CDR1 and CDR2: SGHRS and YFSETQ. There are 13 residues in the CDR3. CDR3 bases: TGTGCCTGTAGCGGAACAGGTCGACGCGAGCAGTACTTC. Amino acid sequence: CACSGTGRREQYF.

This chain joins TRBV27 and TRBJ2-7, with D maybe TRBD2 (5 bases). Trimming stripped 4 bases from V and 3 bases from J, with 10 bases between. The CDR3 is made up of 13 amino acids. In germline, CDR1 is MNHEY, CDR2 SMNVEV (reference sequence). The CDR3 protein is CASSYNRDYEQYF. The CDR3 DNA sequence: TGTGCCAGCAGTTACAACCGGGACTACGAGCAGTACTTC.

This chain uses TRBV28 with TRBJ2-1, with 10 bases aligning to TRBD2. The germline V gene encodes CDR1 MDHEN and CDR2 SYDVKM. The CDR3 consists of 15 residues. The ends lost 5 bases at V and 9 bases at J; junction bases unmatched: 10. The CDR3 protein is CASSPSAGGPVEQFF. DNA for the CDR3: TGTGCCAGCAGTCCGTCAGCGGGAGGGCCTGTTGAGCAGTTCTTC.

The chain is built from TRBV28 and TRBJ1-6; D might be TRBD1 (5 bases). The CDR3 contains 15 residues. The V gene lost 3 bases and the J gene lost 7 bases, with 13 bases spanning the gap. From germline, CDR1 is MDHEN and CDR2 SYDVKM. The chain's CDR3 is CASSFLLGVNSPLHF. Written as DNA, the CDR3 is TGTGCCAGCAGTTTTTTGTTAGGGGTAAATTCACCCCTCCACTTT. Looking up the rest from reference TRBV28 and TRBJ1-6 gives the full variable domain: DVKVTQSSRYLVKRTGEKVFLECVQDMDHENMFWYRQDPGLGLRLIYFSYDVKMKEKGDIPEGYSVSREKKERFSLILESASTNQTSMYLCASSFLLGVNSPLHFGNGTRLTVT.

This chain links TRBV29-1 with TRBJ1-2; TRBD1 is a possible D gene (5 bases). The length of the CDR3 is 12 residues. V dropped 4 bases and J dropped 1 base, with 7 bases sitting between them. Per the germline V gene, CDR1 is SQVTM and CDR2 is ANQGSEA. CDR3 bases: TGCAGCGTTGCCAGGGATAACTATGGCTACACCTTC. Encoded protein: CSVARDNYGYTF.

Comment on this clonotype: The germline gene is not matched at one end of the junction; a read error may be the cause. The rearrangement links TRBV7-6 to TRBJ2-1, with a possible D match to TRBD2 (5 bases). This CDR3 region has 15 residues. The germline CDR1 and CDR2 sequences are SGHVS and FNYEAQ. The CDR3 DNA is TGTGCCAGCAGCCGTGGGTCTAGCTCCTACGATGAGCAGTTCTTC. This sequence encodes CASSRGSSSYDEQFF.

The V gene is TRBV6-5, the J gene TRBJ2-1; tentative D call: TRBD1 (5 bases). V was clipped by 10 bases and J by 7 bases, with 17 bases between them. Looked up from germline, CDR1 is MNHEY and CDR2 is SVGAGI. CDR3 length: 13 residues. The CDR3 is CATRVGLWNEQFF. Written as DNA, the CDR3 is TGTGCCACCCGGGTGGGGCTCTGGAATGAGCAGTTCTTC.

The chain combines TRBV11-3 with TRBJ2-5; TRBD2 agrees at 10 bases. Germline V gene data show CDR1 as SGHNT and CDR2 as YENEEA. V dropped 5 bases and J dropped 7; count of bases not matched to a gene: 10. CDR3 length: 15 amino acids. The CDR3 region is CASSRSGGTFGTQYF. The DNA of the CDR3 is TGTGCCAGCAGCCGTAGCGGGGGGACCTTCGGGACCCAGTACTTC. Variable domain in full (rest from reference TRBV11-3 and TRBJ2-5): EAGVVQSPRYKIIEKKQPVAFWCNPISGHNTLYWYLQNLGQGPELLIRYENEEAVDDSQLPKDRFSAERLKGVDSTLKIQPAELGDSAVYLCASSRSGGTFGTQYFGPGTRLLVL.